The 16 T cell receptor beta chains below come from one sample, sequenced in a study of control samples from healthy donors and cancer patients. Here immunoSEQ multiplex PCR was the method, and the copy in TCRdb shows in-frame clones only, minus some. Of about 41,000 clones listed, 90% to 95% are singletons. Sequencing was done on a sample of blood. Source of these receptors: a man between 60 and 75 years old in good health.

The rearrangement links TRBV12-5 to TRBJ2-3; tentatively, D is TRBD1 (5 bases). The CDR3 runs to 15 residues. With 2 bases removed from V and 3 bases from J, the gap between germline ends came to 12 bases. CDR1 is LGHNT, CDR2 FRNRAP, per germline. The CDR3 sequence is CASGLRQGGTDTQYF. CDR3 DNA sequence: TGTGCTAGTGGTTTGCGGCAGGGTGGGACAGATACGCAGTATTTT.

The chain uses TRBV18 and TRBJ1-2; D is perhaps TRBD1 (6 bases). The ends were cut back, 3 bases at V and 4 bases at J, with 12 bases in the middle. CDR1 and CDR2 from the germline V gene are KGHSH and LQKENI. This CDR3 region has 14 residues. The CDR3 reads CASSPGHPVYGYTF. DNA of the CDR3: TGTGCCAGCTCACCGGGACATCCCGTCTATGGCTACACCTTC.

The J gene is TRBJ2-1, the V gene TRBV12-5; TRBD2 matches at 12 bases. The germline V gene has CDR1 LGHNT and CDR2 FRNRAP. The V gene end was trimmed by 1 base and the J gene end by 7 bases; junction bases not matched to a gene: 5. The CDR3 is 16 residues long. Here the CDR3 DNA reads TGTGCTAGTGGTTTGGGACTAGCGGGAGTGGCTAATGAGCAGTTCTTC. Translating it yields CASGLGLAGVANEQFF. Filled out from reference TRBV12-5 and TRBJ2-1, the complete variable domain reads DARVTQTPRHKVTEMGQEVTMRCQPILGHNTVFWYRQTMMQGLELLAYFRNRAPLDDSGMPKDRFSAEMPDATLATLKIQPSEPRDSAVYFCASGLGLAGVANEQFFGPGTRLTVL.

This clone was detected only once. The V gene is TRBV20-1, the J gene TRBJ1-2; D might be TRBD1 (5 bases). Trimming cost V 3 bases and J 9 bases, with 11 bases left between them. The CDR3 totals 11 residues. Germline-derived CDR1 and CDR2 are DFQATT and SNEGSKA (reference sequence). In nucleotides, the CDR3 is TGCAGTGCTAGGACAGACCCGAGCTACACCTTC. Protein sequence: CSARTDPSYTF.

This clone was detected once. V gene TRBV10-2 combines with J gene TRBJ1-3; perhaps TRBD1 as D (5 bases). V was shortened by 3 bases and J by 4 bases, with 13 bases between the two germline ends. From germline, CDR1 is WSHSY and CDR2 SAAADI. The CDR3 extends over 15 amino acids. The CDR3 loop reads CASSENRFTGNTIYF. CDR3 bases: TGCGCCAGCAGTGAAAACAGGTTTACAGGAAACACCATATATTTT.

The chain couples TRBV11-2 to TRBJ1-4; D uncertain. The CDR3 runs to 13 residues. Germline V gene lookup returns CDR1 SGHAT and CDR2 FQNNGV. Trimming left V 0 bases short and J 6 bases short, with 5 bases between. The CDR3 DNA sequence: TGTGCCAGCAGCTTAGACAGAGATGAAAAACTGTTTTTT. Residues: CASSLDRDEKLFF.

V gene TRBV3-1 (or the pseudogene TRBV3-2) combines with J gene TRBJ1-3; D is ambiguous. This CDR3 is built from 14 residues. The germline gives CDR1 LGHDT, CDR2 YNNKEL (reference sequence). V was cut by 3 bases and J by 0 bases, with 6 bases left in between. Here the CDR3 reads CASSQRSSGNTIYF. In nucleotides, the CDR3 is TGTGCCAGCAGCCAGAGGAGCTCTGGAAACACCATATATTTT.

The chain's CDR3 is CASGSLAGLGQYF. DNA for the CDR3: TGTGCTAGTGGTTCGCTGGCGGGGTTGGGGCAGTACTTC. The rearrangement links TRBV12-5 to TRBJ2-7, with D possibly matching TRBD2 (6 bases). Trimming cost V 4 bases and J 9 bases, with 16 bases left between them. CDR1 is LGHNT, CDR2 FRNRAP, per germline. This CDR3 has 13 residues.

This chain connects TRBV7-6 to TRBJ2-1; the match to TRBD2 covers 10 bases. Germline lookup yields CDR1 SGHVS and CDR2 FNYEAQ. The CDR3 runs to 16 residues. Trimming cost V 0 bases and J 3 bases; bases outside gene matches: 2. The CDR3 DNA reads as TGTGCCAGCAGCTTAGCTACTAGCGGGAACTACAATGAGCAGTTCTTC. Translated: CASSLATSGNYNEQFF.

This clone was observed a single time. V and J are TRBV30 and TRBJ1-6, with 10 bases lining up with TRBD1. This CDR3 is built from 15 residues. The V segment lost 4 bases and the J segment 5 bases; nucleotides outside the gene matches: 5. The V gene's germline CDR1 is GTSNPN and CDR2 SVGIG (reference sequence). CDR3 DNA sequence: TGTGCCTGGAAAAGGACAGGGGGACATAATTCACCCCTCCACTTT. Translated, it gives CAWKRTGGHNSPLHF.

The DNA of the CDR3 is TGTGCCAGCAGCCACTATGGCGGGAGGGCCGGAGATACGCAGTATTTT. Translation gives CASSHYGGRAGDTQYF. This chain connects TRBV14 to TRBJ2-3; TRBD2 agrees at 9 bases. Germline CDR1 and CDR2: SGHDN and FVKESK. The V segment lost 3 bases and the J segment 5 bases; nucleotides outside the gene matches: 9. CDR3 length: 16 amino acids.

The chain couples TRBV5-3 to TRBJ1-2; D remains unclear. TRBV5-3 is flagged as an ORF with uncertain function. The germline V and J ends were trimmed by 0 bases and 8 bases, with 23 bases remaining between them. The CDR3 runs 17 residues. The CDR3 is CARSLGIKLTNLGGYTF. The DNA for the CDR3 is TGTGCCAGAAGCTTGGGTATTAAGCTGACCAACCTTGGGGGCTACACCTTC.

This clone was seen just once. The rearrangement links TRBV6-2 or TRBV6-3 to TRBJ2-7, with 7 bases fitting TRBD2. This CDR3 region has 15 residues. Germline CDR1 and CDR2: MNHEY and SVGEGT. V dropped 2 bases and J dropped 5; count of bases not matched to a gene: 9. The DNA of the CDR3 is TGTGCCAGCAGTTACGCCACCTTGACTAGCAACGAGCAGTACTTC. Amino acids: CASSYATLTSNEQYF.

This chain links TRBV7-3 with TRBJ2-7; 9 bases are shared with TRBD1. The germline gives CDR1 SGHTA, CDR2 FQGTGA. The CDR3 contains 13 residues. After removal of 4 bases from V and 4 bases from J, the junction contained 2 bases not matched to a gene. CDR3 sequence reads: CASSSTGGYEQYF. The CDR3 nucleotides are TGTGCCAGCAGCTCGACAGGGGGATACGAGCAGTACTTC.

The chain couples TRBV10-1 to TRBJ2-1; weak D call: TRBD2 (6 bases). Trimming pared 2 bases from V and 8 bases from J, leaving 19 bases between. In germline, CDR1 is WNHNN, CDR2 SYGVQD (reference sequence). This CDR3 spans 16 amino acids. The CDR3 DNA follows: TGCGCCAGCAGTGAGACACCGGGACTCATAGCCGATGAGCAGTTCTTC. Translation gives CASSETPGLIADEQFF.

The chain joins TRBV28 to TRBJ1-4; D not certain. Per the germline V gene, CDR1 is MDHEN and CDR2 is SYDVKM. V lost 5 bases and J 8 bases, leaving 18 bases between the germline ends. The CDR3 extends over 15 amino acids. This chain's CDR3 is CASSEKSKGVEKLFF. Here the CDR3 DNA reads TGTGCCAGCAGTGAAAAGAGTAAGGGCGTCGAAAAACTGTTTTTT.